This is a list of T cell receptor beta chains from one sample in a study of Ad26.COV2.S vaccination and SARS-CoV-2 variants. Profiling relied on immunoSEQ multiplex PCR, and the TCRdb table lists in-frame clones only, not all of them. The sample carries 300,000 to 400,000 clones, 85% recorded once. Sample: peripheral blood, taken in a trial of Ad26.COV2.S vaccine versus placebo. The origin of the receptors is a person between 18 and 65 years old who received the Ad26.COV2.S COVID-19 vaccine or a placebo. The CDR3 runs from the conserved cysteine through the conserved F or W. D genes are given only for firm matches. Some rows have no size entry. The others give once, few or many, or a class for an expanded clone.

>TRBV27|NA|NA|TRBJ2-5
TGTGCCAGCACCACATTGGACAAAGAGACCCAGTACTTC
CASTTLDKETQYF
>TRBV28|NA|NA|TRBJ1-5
TGTGCCAGCGGCCCAGCCAGCAATCAGCCCCAGCATTTT
CASGPASNQPQHF
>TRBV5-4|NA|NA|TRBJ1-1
TGTGCCAGCAGCGCTGGACAGCTGAACACTGAAGCTTTCTTT
CASSAGQLNTEAFF
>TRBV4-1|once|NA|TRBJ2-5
TGCGCCAGCAGCCAAGAACCTCCCACGGGCCAAGAGACCCAGTACTTC
CASSQEPPTGQETQYF
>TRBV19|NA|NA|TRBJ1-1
TGTGCCAGTAGCTTTAGTGGGGACACTGAAGCTTTCTTT
CASSFSGDTEAFF
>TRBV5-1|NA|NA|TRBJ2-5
TGCGCCAGCAGCCCAGGACAGTCCCAAGAGACCCAGTACTTC
CASSPGQSQETQYF
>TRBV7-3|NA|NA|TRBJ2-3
TGTGCCAGCAGCTTAACGGGGGGCAGGATCTCCCCAGATACGCAGTATTTT
CASSLTGGRISPDTQYF
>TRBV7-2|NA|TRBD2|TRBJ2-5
TGTGCCAGCAGCGGAATAGCGGGGGGGCCGGGAGAGACCCAGTACTTC
CASSGIAGGPGETQYF
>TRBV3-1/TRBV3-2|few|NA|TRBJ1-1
TGTGCCAGCAGCCAAGCCCTGGGAAGGGACCATGAAGCTTTCTTT
CASSQALGRDHEAFF
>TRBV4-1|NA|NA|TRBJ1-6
TGCGCCAGCGGTCCCGGGGGCGTTCATTCACCCCTCCACTTT
CASGPGGVHSPLHF
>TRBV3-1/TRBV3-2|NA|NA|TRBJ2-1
TGTGCCAGCAGCCAAGCTGGGGGGAATGTCCGCTGGAATGAGCAGTTCTTC
CASSQAGGNVRWNEQFF
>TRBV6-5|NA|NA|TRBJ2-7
TGTGCCAGCAACTTCCCTGAACGCTCCTACGAGCAGTACTTC
CASNFPERSYEQYF
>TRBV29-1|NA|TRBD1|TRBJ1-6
TGCAGCGTCGCCTCGACAGGGAACTCACCCCTCCACTTT
CSVASTGNSPLHF
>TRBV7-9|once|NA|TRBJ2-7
TGTGCCAGCAGTCCTACCGGGACACCGTACGAGCAGTACTTC
CASSPTGTPYEQYF
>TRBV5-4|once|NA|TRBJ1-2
TGTGCCAGCAGTTTCACGACAGGCATTAACTATGGCTACACCTTC
CASSFTTGINYGYTF
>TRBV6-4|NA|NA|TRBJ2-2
TGTGCCAGCAGTGCTGTCCAGGATCCGAACACCGGGGAGCTGTTTTTT
CASSAVQDPNTGELFF
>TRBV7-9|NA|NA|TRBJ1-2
TGTGCCAGCAGCTCCACGACGGAGCACTATGGCTACACCTTC
CASSSTTEHYGYTF
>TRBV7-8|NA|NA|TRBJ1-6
TGTGCCACCCACCCCTCGGGGATTCCTAATTCACCCCTCCACTTT
CATHPSGIPNSPLHF
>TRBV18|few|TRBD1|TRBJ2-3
TGTGCCAGCTCACCCCAACAGGGGGTAACCCCCGATACGCAGTATTTT
CASSPQQGVTPDTQYF
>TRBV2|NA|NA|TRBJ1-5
TGTGCCAGCCGGAATAGCAATCAGCCCCAGCATTTT
CASRNSNQPQHF
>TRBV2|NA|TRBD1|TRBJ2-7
TGTGCCAGCAGAGACGGGACAGCCCCCTACGAGCAGTACTTC
CASRDGTAPYEQYF
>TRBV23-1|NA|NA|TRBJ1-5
TGCGCCAGCAGTCAATTAGCACAGAAGGACACCTCACCCCAGCATTTT
CASSQLAQKDTSPQHF
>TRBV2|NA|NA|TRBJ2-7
TGTGCCAGCAGTGAACAGGGAGTCCTATACGAGCAGTACTTC
CASSEQGVLYEQYF
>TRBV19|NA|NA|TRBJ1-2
TGTGCCAGTAGTATGGGCCCTAGGAGCTATGGCTACACCTTC
CASSMGPRSYGYTF
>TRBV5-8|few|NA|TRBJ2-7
TGTGCCAGCAGCTTGGTTTGGCAGGGAACCTACGAGCAGTACTTC
CASSLVWQGTYEQYF